This T cell receptor beta chain was recorded in a study of CD8+CD57+ T cells in acquired aplastic anemia. Looking at the study overall: The average for DNA from sorted CD4+ and CD8+ cells was about 2.9 ug.

Trimming left V 5 bases short and J 2 bases short, with 15 bases between. This CDR3 has 16 residues. Germline V gives CDR1 SGHTA, CDR2 FQGTGA. Study-wide findings and caveats: There were roughly 30 CD8+ CDR3 sequences that occurred in both patients and controls.

Genomic DNA provided the template from which TCR beta VDJ and CDR3 profiles were obtained. TCRdb re-derived calls from the reads in MiXCR, one entry per CDR3 protein. Seen here are a few hundred thousand distinct CDR3 sequences, around 32% observed once, and the top ten hold around 0.82%. As regards this clonotype: No antigen is known for it.

The patients chosen for sequencing had shown expansion of CD8+CD57+ cells (detected by flow cytometry). When blood sampling took place, the patients had received no therapy. Sequences were obtained from sorted CD4+, CD8+, or CD8+CD57+ T cells (not recorded which) from PBMCs. The sequence came from a human donor with aplastic anemia. V gene TRBV7-3 combines with J gene TRBJ2-2; D not resolved. CDR3 sequence reads: CASSPQTTANTGELFF. DNA for the CDR3: TGTGCCAGCAGCCCCCAAACCACAGCAAACACCGGGGAGCTGTTTTTT.